This paragraph covers one T cell receptor (beta chain) sequence. This clone was seen once. This receptor's antigen is unknown. Base qualities are not recorded, but no much larger clone differs from it by a single base. The data originate from a study of blood T cell repertoires in COVID-19 (dated by TCRdb to 2018 to 2020). Regarding the study in general: Collaborator samples came from the United States, Italy and Spain and covered acute and convalescent phases of COVID-19. The material from the prospective study consisted of cDNA or gDNA derived from T cells, B-cell-depleted T cells, or PBMCs. The samples were drawn from the first 160 participants of the ongoing ImmuneRACE study and from over 950 subjects provided by 6 global collaborators. Subjects who had been exposed to COVID-19, were actively infected with it, or had recovered from it provided the deeply sampled blood TCRbeta repertoires that made up the dataset. The repertoires were released in a freely available public database meant as a resource for research on the immune response to SARS-CoV-2. A de-identified subject ID, COVID-19 status, age in years and sex were almost always included in the sample metadata. Where HLA class I and class II types were available, the types were taken from metadata supplied by the sample provider, not from assay-based typing.

Broader findings and caveats from the paper: The amount of clinical and demographic metadata varied by source and participant and was provided uncurated.

TCRbeta CDR3 regions were amplified from genomic DNA by means of the immunoSEQ Assay, a bias-controlled multiplex PCR. On the study's bioinformatics: Within the assay, amplification of reference gene primers was used to estimate how many nucleated cells each sample contained. To quantify the absolute abundance of each unique TCRbeta CDR3 rearrangement, sequence reads were collapsed and filtered. Productive Simpson clonality was computed per sample as the square root of Simpson's diversity index over productive rearrangements. This is the immuneACCESS table as TCRdb keeps it, with only in-frame sequences that have V and J called. A part of the clones is gone; compared with another copy, unresolved V genes explain less than half, and the rest is unexplained. V, J and clone size derive from that table, while D and trimming were established from the DNA sequence. Present in this sample are about 150,000 clones, around 84% of which were seen just once. The ten largest clones take up about 2.6% of the sample.

Whole blood was collected in K2EDTA tubes by collaborating institutions according to the institutions' own protocols. For TCRbeta analysis, collaborators shipped samples as frozen whole blood, isolated PBMCs, or DNA extracted from either of those sample types. The CDR3 holds 15 amino acids from the cysteine to the phenylalanine. Kept here is only the CDR3 DNA, which spans 45 bases and is read in frame from base 1. Relative to germline, V is missing 6 bases and J is missing 10 bases, with 10 bases of the junction outside any gene match. Sequences MNHEY (CDR1) and SVGAGI (CDR2) are obtained from the germline V gene.

This TCR came from a human donor with acute or convalescent COVID-19. The donor label of this sample is uncertain. This receptor chain uses TRBV6-5 and TRBJ2-1, and 12 junction bases match TRBD2. The material sequenced was peripheral blood. The CDR3: CASSNRLAGVGEQFF. The nucleotide sequence reads TGTGCCAGCAGCAACCGACTAGCGGGAGTAGGGGAGCAGTTCTTC.